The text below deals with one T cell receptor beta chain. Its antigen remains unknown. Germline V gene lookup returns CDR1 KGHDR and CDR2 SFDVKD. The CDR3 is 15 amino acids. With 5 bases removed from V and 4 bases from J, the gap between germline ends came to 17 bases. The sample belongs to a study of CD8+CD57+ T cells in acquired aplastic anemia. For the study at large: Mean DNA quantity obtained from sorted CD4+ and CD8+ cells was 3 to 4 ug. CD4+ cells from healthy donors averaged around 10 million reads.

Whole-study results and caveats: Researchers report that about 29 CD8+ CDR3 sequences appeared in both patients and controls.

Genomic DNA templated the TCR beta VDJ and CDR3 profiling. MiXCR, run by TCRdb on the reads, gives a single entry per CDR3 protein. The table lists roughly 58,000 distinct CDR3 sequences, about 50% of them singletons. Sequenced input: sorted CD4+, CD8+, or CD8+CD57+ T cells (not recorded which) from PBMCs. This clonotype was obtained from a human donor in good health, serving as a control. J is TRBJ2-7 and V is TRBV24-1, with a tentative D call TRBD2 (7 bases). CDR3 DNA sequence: TGTGCCACCAGTGCCATGGGGGGGGCGAATTACGAGCAGTACTTC. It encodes CATSAMGGANYEQYF.